This T cell receptor (beta chain) was sequenced during a study of glioma-infiltrating T cells. With regard to this clonotype: Its antigen is as yet unknown.

The V and J ends lost 4 bases and 3 bases, in that order; junction bases with no gene match: 4. Germline V CDR1 and CDR2: LGHDT, YNNKEL (reference sequence). CDR3 length equals 15 residues. TCR alpha and beta CDR3 regions were amplified from RNA using iRepertoire nested multiplex PCR. Tissue mRNA or PBMC total RNA, roughly 100-400 ng, went into one-step reverse transcription and amplification. Using its own MiXCR run on the multiplex PCR reads, TCRdb lists one record per CDR3 protein. The sample shows about 130,000 distinct CDR3 sequences, about 22% of them seen only once. Whole-study findings and limits: Non-neoplastic patients had below-expected tissue-blood divergence, while all gliomas exceeded expectation. Very few CDR3 sequences were shared between tissue and blood.

The TCR comes from a human donor with low-grade glioma or glioblastoma, undergoing nonglioma brain surgery, or in good health (not recorded which). V gene TRBV3-1 combines with J gene TRBJ2-1; 9 positions match TRBD1. The sample was glioma tissue, nonneoplastic brain tissue, or PBMCs (not recorded which). CDR3 bases: TGTGCCAGCAGCCCGGACAGGGGCTTCTACAATGAGCAGTTCTTC. Translated: CASSPDRGFYNEQFF.